These 22 T cell receptor beta chains originate from one sample sequenced in a study of cytomegalovirus exposure and HLA in healthy donors (dated by TCRdb to about 2017). The method was the immunoSEQ multiplex PCR assay. The multiplex PCR relied on a mix of 60 forward primers for TCR Vbeta segments and 13 reverse primers for TCR Jbeta segments. The table comes from immuneACCESS by way of TCRdb, which keeps in-frame sequences with V and J called. Part of the clones is missing from these tables; in studies checked, under half for an unresolved V gene and the rest for unknown reasons. The sample contains fewer than 110,000 clones, about 75% of them found a single time. Clones ranked in the top ten supply more than 9% of the sample. The sequenced sample consisted of PBMCs. All receptors derive from a man in his fifties or sixties in good health and CMV-seronegative.

The CDR3 sequence is CASSITGTSGVSNEQYF. The CDR3 nucleotides read TGTGCCAGCAGCATCACCGGGACTAGCGGGGTTTCCAACGAGCAGTACTTC. The chain has TRBV7-3 and TRBJ2-7, with 13 bases matching TRBD2. After removal of 5 bases from V and 5 bases from J, the junction contained 12 bases not matched to a gene. The germline V gene encodes CDR1 SGHTA and CDR2 FQGTGA. The CDR3 is 17 residues long.

The V and J genes are TRBV28 and TRBJ1-2; 7 bases align to TRBD1. V dropped 6 bases and J dropped 8; count of bases not matched to a gene: 12. Germline V CDR1 and CDR2: MDHEN, SYDVKM. The CDR3 runs 14 residues. The CDR3 nucleotides read TGTGCCAGCAGCTATGGGACAGCCGGCGGCGGCTACACCTTC. This translates into CASSYGTAGGGYTF.

The V and J genes are TRBV2 and TRBJ2-2; 7 nucleotides match TRBD1. V shed 6 bases and J 1 base; nucleotides not matched to a gene: 17. The CDR3 has 19 residues. Germline CDR1 and CDR2: SNHLY and FYNNEI. In DNA form, the CDR3 reads TGTGCCAGCAGCGTACAGCGAACCTCCGGGACAGTGAACACCGGGGAGCTGTTTTTT. Amino acids: CASSVQRTSGTVNTGELFF.

This sequence joins TRBV30 and TRBJ2-3; TRBD1 is a possible D gene (7 bases). This CDR3 is 13 amino acids long. Trimming shortened V by 5 bases and J by 4 bases, and 13 bases separated the two germline ends. CDR1 GTSNPN and CDR2 SVGIG come from the germline V gene (reference sequence). CDR3 in DNA: TGTGCCTGGGACGGAGGGGGCCCAGATACGCAGTATTTT. It is translated as CAWDGGGPDTQYF.

In DNA form, the CDR3 reads TGTGCCAGTAGTGCCCTCCAGAACCACTATGGCTACACCTTC. Translated: CASSALQNHYGYTF. The chain joins TRBV19 to TRBJ1-2; no firm D call. In germline, CDR1 is LNHDA, CDR2 SQIVND (reference sequence). Trimming cost V 5 bases and J 3 bases, with 13 bases left between them. This CDR3 contains 14 residues.

The chain links TRBV7-7 to TRBJ2-2; 10 bases map to TRBD1. In germline, CDR1 is SSHAT, CDR2 FNYEAQ (reference sequence). The CDR3 consists of 16 residues. Germline trimming cut 1 base from V and 3 bases from J; bases unmatched to any gene: 2. DNA of the CDR3: TGTGCCAGCAGCTTAGGAGGGACAGGGGACACCGGGGAGCTGTTTTTT. The encoded protein is CASSLGGTGDTGELFF.

This chain links TRBV28 with TRBJ2-7; D may be TRBD1 (6 bases). With 7 bases removed from V and 11 bases from J, the gap between germline ends came to 24 bases. The CDR3 spans 14 residues. Per the germline V gene, CDR1 is MDHEN and CDR2 is SYDVKM. The CDR3 region is CASTLTGTPLRKYF. CDR3 sequence (DNA): TGTGCCAGCACCCTCACCGGGACACCGCTCCGCAAGTACTTC.

This clone was detected only once. The chain uses TRBV5-6 and TRBJ2-1; TRBD2 is a possible D gene (5 bases). CDR3 length: 14 amino acids. Trimming shortened V by 0 bases and J by 6 bases, and 10 bases separated the two germline ends. Germline V gives CDR1 SGHDT, CDR2 YYEEEE. The CDR3 reads CASSLASPPNEQFF. In nucleotides, the CDR3 is TGTGCCAGCAGCTTGGCTAGCCCTCCCAATGAGCAGTTCTTC.

This chain links TRBV6-1 with TRBJ1-2; no clear D. Germline CDR1 MNHNS, CDR2 SASEGT. The CDR3 contains 12 residues. V gave up 4 bases and J gave up 6 bases, with 9 bases separating them. Written as DNA, the CDR3 is TGTGCCAGCAGTGTAGGAGGGAATGGCTACACCTTC. Encoded protein: CASSVGGNGYTF.

This clone was counted only a few times. DNA for the CDR3: TGTGCCAGTAGTATCTACCCAAACTCCTACGAGCAGTACTTC. Translated: CASSIYPNSYEQYF. This sequence joins TRBV19 and TRBJ2-7; D call uncertain. The CDR3 sequence is 14 residues long. Germline assignment: CDR1 LNHDA and CDR2 SQIVND (reference sequence). The germline V and J ends were trimmed by 3 bases and 0 bases, with 9 bases remaining between them. Full variable domain (outside the CDR3, taken from reference TRBV19 and TRBJ2-7): DGGITQSPKYLFRKEGQNVTLSCEQNLNHDAMYWYRQDPGQGLRLIYYSQIVNDFQKGDIAEGYSVSREKKESFPLTVTSAQKNPTAFYLCASSIYPNSYEQYFGPGTRLTVT.

This clone was detected a few times. The chain links TRBV28 to TRBJ1-4, with 12 nucleotides matching TRBD1. Germline values: CDR1 MDHEN, CDR2 SYDVKM. The CDR3 is made up of 18 amino acids. V lost 4 bases, J lost 4 bases, and 10 bases stayed unmatched. The CDR3 region has the DNA TGTGCCAGCAGTTCCCCGGGACAGGGGGCGCGTTTTAATGAAAAACTGTTTTTT. This codes for CASSSPGQGARFNEKLFF.

The chain couples TRBV19 to TRBJ1-2; TRBD1 aligns across 7 bases. Germline CDR1 LNHDA, CDR2 SQIVND (reference sequence). The CDR3 loop spans 13 amino acids. V dropped 5 bases and J dropped 14; count of bases not matched to a gene: 14. Here the CDR3 reads CASSAGQVAPVTF. In DNA, the CDR3 is TGTGCCAGTAGTGCCGGACAGGTGGCCCCCGTTACCTTC.

The CDR3 bases are TGTGTCTTAAGACGGGGGGGGAACACTGAAGCTTTCTTT. This encodes CVLRRGGNTEAFF. The rearrangement uses TRBV30 and TRBJ1-1; a weak D match, TRBD1 (5 bases). The CDR3 has 13 residues. Germline V lookup: CDR1 GTSNPN, CDR2 SVGIG (reference sequence).

This clone was picked up one time. The rearrangement links TRBV7-9 to TRBJ1-4, with D perhaps TRBD1 (6 bases). V lost 5 bases and J lost 4, with 17 bases in between. There are 16 residues in the CDR3. Germline CDR1 and CDR2: SEHNR and FQNEAQ (reference sequence). The DNA of the CDR3 is TGTGCCAGCAGCCACTTTGGGGGCAGCCATAATGAAAAACTGTTTTTT. It translates to CASSHFGGSHNEKLFF.

This chain links TRBV2 with TRBJ1-6, with 7 nucleotides matching TRBD1. Per the germline V gene, CDR1 is SNHLY and CDR2 is FYNNEI. There are 14 residues in the CDR3. J lost 10 bases, V lost 3 bases, and 6 bases had no gene match. DNA of the CDR3: TGTGCCAGCAGTGAGAGGGACAGTATCTCACCCCTCCACTTT. Translation gives CASSERDSISPLHF.

This clone was seen more than once but under ten times. The chain couples TRBV5-4 to TRBJ1-1, with no clear D. The CDR3 is 12 residues long. Germline V CDR1 and CDR2: SGHNT, YYREEE (reference sequence). Trimming shortened V by 0 bases and J by 10 bases, and 10 bases separated the two germline ends. CDR3 bases: TGTGCCAGCAGCTTGGAACCGGGGAGAGCTTTCTTT. Translating gives CASSLEPGRAFF.

V usage is TRBV6-6 and J usage is TRBJ2-5; D is possibly TRBD2 (6 bases). CDR1 and CDR2 (germline): MNHNY, SVGAGI (reference sequence). CDR3 length equals 12 residues. The ends were cut back, 2 bases at V and 5 bases at J, with 6 bases in the middle. Here the CDR3 reads CASSYGGETQYF. CDR3 in DNA: TGTGCCAGCAGTTACGGGGGGGAGACCCAGTACTTC.

The chain couples TRBV28 to TRBJ2-1; D not resolved. Trimming cost V 4 bases and J 1 base, with 11 bases left between them. CDR1 and CDR2 from the germline V gene are MDHEN and SYDVKM. The CDR3 extends over 15 amino acids. CDR3 nucleotide sequence: TGTGCCAGCAGTTCTCCCGGAGCTTCCTACAATGAGCAGTTCTTC. It codes for CASSSPGASYNEQFF.

This clone was observed a handful of times. This rearrangement joins TRBV19 to TRBJ1-5; 7 nucleotides agree with TRBD1. From germline, CDR1 is LNHDA and CDR2 SQIVND (reference sequence). The CDR3 has 15 residues. V was pared by 6 bases and J by 1 base, with 6 bases of the junction left unmatched. The CDR3 DNA follows: TGTGCCAGTAGACAGGGGTGGAGGAGCAATCAGCCCCAGCATTTT. Translated, it gives CASRQGWRSNQPQHF.

The rearrangement joins TRBV20-1 to TRBJ1-1; 7 bases are shared with TRBD1. The CDR3 covers 11 residues. Germline CDR1 DFQATT, CDR2 SNEGSKA (reference sequence). V lost 8 bases and J lost 4; bases outside the gene matches: 4. The chain's CDR3 is CSPYRGTEAFF. DNA of the CDR3: TGCAGTCCCTACAGGGGCACTGAAGCTTTCTTT.

In this sample, this clone turned up a few times. The chain uses TRBV15 and TRBJ2-7; 9 bases agree with TRBD1. The CDR3 is 14 residues long. Germline values: CDR1 LNHNV, CDR2 YYDKDF (reference sequence). Losses at the gene ends were 2 bases for V and 7 bases for J; bases not matched to a gene: 6. CDR3 loop: CATSRRDRVGEQYF. DNA for the CDR3: TGTGCCACCAGCAGACGGGACAGGGTTGGTGAGCAGTACTTC.

The chain links TRBV27 to TRBJ2-2, with TRBD1 as a possible D gene (6 bases). The CDR3 is made up of 16 amino acids. Per germline, CDR1 MNHEY and CDR2 SMNVEV (reference sequence). V lost 5 bases and J lost 5, with 18 bases in between. In nucleotides, the CDR3 is TGTGCCAGCAGTCTCGATAAACAGGGTCTGACCGGGGAGCTGTTTTTT. It is translated as CASSLDKQGLTGELFF.